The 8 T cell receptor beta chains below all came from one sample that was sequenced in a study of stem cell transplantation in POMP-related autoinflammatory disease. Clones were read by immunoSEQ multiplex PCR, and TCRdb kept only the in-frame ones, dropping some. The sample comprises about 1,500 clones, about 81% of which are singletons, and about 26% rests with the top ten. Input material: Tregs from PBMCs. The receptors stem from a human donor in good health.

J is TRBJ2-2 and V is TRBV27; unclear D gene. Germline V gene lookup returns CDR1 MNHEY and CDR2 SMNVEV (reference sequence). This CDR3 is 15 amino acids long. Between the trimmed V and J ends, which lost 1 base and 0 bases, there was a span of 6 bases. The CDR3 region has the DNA TGTGCCAGCAGTTTATGGGGATCGAACACCGGGGAGCTGTTTTTT. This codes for CASSLWGSNTGELFF.

For the CDR3, the DNA is TGTGCCAGCAGGGAATACAGGGTAAATTCACCCCTCCACTTT. It translates to CASREYRVNSPLHF. This chain connects TRBV6-6 to TRBJ1-6; D is possibly TRBD1 (6 bases). Trimming pared 6 bases from V and 7 bases from J, leaving 13 bases between. Germline CDR1 MNHNY, CDR2 SVGAGI (reference sequence). The CDR3 spans 14 residues.

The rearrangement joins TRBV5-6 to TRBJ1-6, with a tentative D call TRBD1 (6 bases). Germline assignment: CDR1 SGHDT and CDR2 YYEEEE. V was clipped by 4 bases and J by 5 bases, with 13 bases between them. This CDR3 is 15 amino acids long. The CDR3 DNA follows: TGTGCCAGCAGCCTATTGGGACAAGATAATTCACCCCTCCACTTT. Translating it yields CASSLLGQDNSPLHF.

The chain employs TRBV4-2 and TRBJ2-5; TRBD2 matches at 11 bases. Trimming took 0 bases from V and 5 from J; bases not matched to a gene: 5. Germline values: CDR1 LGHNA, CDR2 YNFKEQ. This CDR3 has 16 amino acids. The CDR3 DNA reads TGTGCCAGCAGCCAAGACCTAGCGGGAGGCGGGGAGACCCAGTACTTC. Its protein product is CASSQDLAGGGETQYF.

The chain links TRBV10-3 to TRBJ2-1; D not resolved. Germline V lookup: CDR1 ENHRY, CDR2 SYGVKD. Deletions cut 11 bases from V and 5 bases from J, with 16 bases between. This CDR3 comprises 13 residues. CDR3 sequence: CAAVGLSNNEQFF. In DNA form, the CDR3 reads TGTGCCGCCGTTGGCCTCTCAAACAATGAGCAGTTCTTC.

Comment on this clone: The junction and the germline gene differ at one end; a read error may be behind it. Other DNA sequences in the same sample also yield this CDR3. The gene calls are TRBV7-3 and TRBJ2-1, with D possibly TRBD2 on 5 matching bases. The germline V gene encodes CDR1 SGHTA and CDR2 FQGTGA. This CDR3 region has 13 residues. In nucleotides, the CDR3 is TGCGCCAGCAGCTTAACTGGAGGTGTCGAGCAGTTCTTC. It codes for CASSLTGGVEQFF.

The CDR3 sequence: CASSLRGHYNSPLHF. The CDR3 DNA reads TGTGCCAGCAGCTTAAGGGGACACTATAATTCACCCCTCCACTTT. This rearrangement joins TRBV11-2 to TRBJ1-6; tentative D call: TRBD1 (6 bases). In germline, CDR1 is SGHAT, CDR2 FQNNGV. Trimming removed 2 bases at V and 3 bases at J, with 8 bases between. This CDR3 contains 15 residues.

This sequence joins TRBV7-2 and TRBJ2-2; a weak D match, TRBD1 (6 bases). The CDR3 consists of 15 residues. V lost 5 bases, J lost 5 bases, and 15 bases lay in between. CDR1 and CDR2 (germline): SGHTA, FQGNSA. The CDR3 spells CASSAGEFQTGELFF. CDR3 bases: TGTGCCAGCAGCGCAGGGGAGTTCCAGACCGGGGAGCTGTTTTTT.